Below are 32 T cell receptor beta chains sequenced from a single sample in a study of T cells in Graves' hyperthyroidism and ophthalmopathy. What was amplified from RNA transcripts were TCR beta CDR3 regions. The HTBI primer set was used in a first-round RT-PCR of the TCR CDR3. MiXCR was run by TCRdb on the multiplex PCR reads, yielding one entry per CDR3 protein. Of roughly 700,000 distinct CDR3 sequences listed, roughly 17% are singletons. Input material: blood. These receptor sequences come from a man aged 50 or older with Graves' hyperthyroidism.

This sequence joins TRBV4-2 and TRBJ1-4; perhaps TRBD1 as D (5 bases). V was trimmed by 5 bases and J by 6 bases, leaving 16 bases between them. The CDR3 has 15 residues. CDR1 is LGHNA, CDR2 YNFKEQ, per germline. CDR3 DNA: TGTGCCAGCAGCTACCAACGGGGGAGCGATGAAAAACTGTTTTTT. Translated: CASSYQRGSDEKLFF.

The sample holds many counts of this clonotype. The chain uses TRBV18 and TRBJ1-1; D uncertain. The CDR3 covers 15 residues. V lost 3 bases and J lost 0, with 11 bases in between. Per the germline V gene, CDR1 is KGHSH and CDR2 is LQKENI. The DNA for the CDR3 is TGTGCCAGCTCACCCATGGACGGGATGAACACTGAAGCTTTCTTT. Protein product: CASSPMDGMNTEAFF.

This chain's CDR3 is CASGLPSGTRGNQPQHF. The CDR3 coding sequence is TGTGCCAGCGGTCTCCCGTCTGGGACCCGGGGTAATCAGCCCCAGCATTTT. This chain connects TRBV28 to TRBJ1-5, with D perhaps matching TRBD1 (5 bases). Per the germline V gene, CDR1 is MDHEN and CDR2 is SYDVKM. V was cut by 8 bases and J by 4 bases, with 24 bases left in between. The CDR3 length is 17 residues.

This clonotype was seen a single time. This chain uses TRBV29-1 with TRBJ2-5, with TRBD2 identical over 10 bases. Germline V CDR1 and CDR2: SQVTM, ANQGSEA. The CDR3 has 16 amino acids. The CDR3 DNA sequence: TGCAACCAGGAAGGTGGGGAAGGACTAGCGGAAGAGACCCAGTACTTC. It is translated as CNQEGGEGLAEETQYF. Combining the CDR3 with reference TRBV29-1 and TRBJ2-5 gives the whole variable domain SAVISQKPSRDICQRGTSLTIQCQVDSQVTMMFWYRQQPGQSLTLIATANQGSEATYESGFVIDKFPISRPNLTFSTLTVSNMSPEDSSIYLCNQEGGEGLAEETQYFGPGTRLLVL.

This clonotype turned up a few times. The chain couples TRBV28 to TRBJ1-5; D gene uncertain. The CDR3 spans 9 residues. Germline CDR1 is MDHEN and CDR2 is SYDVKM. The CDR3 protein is CAASQPQHF. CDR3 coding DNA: TGTGCTGCGAGTCAGCCCCAGCATTTT.

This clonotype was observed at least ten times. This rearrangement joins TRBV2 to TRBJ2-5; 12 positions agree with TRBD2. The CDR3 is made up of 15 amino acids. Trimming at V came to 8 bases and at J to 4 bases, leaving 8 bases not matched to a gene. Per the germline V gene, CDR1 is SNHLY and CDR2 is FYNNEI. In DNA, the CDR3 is TGTGCCAGCTCGGGACTAGCGGGTTCAGGAGAGACCCAGTACTTC. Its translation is CASSGLAGSGETQYF. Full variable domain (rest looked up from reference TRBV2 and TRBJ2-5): EPEVTQTPSHQVTQMGQEVILRCVPISNHLYFYWYRQILGQKVEFLVSFYNNEISEKSEIFDDQFSVERPDGSNFTLKIRSTKLEDSAMYFCASSGLAGSGETQYFGPGTRLLVL.

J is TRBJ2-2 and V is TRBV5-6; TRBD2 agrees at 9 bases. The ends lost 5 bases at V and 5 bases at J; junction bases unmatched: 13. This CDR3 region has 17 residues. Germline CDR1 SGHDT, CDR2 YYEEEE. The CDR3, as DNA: TGTGCCAGCAGACTCCGACTTAGCGGGAGAGATACCGGGGAGCTGTTTTTT. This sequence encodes CASRLRLSGRDTGELFF.

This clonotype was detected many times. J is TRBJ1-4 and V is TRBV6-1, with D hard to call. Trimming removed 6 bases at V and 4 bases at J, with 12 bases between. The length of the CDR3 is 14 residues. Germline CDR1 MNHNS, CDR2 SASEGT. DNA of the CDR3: TGTGCCAGCAGAAAAGGCAGCTATAATGAAAAACTGTTTTTT. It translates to CASRKGSYNEKLFF.

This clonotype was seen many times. In DNA, the CDR3 is TGTGCCAGCAGTCCCACATGGGATACGCAGTATTTT. Its protein is CASSPTWDTQYF. This rearrangement joins TRBV28 to TRBJ2-3; no clear D. Germline CDR1 and CDR2: MDHEN and SYDVKM. This CDR3 has 12 amino acids. The V gene lost 5 bases and the J gene lost 6 bases, with 9 bases spanning the gap.

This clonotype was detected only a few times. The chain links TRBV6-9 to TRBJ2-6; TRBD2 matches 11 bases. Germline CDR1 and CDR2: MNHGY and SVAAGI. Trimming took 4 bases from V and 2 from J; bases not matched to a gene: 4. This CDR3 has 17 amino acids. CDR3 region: CASSFQTSGTGANVLTF. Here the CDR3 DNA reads TGTGCCAGCAGTTTTCAGACTAGCGGGACTGGGGCCAACGTCCTGACTTTC.

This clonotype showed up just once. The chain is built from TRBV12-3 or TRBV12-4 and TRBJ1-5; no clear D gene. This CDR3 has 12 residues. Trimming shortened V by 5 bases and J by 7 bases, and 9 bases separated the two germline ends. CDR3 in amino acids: CASSGLGQPQHF. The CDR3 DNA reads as TGTGCCAGCAGTGGACTGGGGCAGCCCCAGCATTTT.

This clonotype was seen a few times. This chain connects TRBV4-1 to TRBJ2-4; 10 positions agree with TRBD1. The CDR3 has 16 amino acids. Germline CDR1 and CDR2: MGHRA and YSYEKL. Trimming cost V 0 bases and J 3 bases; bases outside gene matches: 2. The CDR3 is CASSQDRTGGKNIQYF. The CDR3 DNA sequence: TGCGCCAGCAGCCAAGATCGGACAGGGGGCAAAAACATTCAGTACTTC.

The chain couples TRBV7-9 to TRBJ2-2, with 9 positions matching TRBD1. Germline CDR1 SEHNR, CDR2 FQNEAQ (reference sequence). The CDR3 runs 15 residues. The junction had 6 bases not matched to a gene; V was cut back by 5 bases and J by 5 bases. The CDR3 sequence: CASSRTGGSTGELFF. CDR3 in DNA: TGTGCCAGCAGCAGAACAGGGGGCAGTACCGGGGAGCTGTTTTTT.

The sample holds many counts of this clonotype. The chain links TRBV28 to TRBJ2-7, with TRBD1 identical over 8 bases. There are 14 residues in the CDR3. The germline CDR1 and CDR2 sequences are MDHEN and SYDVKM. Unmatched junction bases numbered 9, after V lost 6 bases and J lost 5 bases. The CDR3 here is CASRPGQGLNEQYF. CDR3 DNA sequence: TGTGCCAGCAGACCCGGACAGGGTCTGAACGAGCAGTACTTC.

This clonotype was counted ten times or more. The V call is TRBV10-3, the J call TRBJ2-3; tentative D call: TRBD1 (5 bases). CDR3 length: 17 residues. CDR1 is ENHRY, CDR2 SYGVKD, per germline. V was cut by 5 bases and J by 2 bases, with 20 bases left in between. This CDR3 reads CAISNDQGLLHTDTQYF. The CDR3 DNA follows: TGTGCCATCAGTAATGACCAGGGCCTACTCCACACAGATACGCAGTATTTT.

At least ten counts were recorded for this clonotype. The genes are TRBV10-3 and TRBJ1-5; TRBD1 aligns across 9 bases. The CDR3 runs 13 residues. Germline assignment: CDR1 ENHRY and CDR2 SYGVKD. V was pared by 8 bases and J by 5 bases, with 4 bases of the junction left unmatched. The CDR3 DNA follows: TGTGCCATCCAGGACAGGGGCGATCAGCCCCAGCATTTT. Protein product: CAIQDRGDQPQHF.

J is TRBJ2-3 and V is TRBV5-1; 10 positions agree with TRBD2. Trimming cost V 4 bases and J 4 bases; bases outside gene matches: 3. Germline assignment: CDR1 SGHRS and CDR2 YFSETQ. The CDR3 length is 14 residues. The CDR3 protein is CASSRLAGADTQYF. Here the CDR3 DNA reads TGCGCCAGCAGCCGGCTAGCGGGAGCAGATACGCAGTATTTT.

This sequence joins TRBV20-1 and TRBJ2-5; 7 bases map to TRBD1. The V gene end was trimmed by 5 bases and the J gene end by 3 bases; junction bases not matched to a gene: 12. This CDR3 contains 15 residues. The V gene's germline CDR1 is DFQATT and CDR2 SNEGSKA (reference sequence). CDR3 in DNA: TGCAGTGCTTCTGACCCGGGACAGACTGAAGAGACCCAGTACTTC. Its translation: CSASDPGQTEETQYF.

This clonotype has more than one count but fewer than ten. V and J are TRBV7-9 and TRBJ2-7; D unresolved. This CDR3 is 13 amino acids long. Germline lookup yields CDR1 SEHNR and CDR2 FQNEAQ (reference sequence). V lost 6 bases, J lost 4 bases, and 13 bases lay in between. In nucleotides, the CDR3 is TGTGCCAGCAGTAGCACAGAGTCTTACGAGCAGTACTTC. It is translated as CASSSTESYEQYF. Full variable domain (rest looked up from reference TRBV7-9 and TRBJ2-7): DTGVSQNPRHKITKRGQNVTFRCDPISEHNRLYWYRQTLGQGPEFLTYFQNEAQLEKSRLLSDRFSAERPKGSFSTLEIQRTEQGDSAMYLCASSSTESYEQYFGPGTRLTVT.

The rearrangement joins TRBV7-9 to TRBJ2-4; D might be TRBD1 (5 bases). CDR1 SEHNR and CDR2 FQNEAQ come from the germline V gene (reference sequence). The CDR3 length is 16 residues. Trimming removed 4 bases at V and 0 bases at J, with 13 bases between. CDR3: CASSSSTGLAKNIQYF. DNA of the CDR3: TGTGCCAGCAGCTCGTCCACAGGTTTAGCCAAAAACATTCAGTACTTC. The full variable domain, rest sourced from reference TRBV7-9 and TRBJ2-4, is DTGVSQNPRHKITKRGQNVTFRCDPISEHNRLYWYRQTLGQGPEFLTYFQNEAQLEKSRLLSDRFSAERPKGSFSTLEIQRTEQGDSAMYLCASSSSTGLAKNIQYFGAGTRLSVL.

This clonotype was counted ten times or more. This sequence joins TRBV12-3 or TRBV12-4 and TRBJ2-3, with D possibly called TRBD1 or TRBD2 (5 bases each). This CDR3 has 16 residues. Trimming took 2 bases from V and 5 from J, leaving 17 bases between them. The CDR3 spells CASSLLSGLAEDTQYF. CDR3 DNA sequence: TGTGCCAGCAGTTTACTTTCGGGGCTGGCAGAAGATACGCAGTATTTT.

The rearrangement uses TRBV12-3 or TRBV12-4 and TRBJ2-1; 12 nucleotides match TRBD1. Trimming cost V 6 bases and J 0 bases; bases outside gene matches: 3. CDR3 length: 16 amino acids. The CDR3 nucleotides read TGTGCCAGCAGCCGGGGACAGGGGGCCTCCTACAATGAGCAGTTCTTC. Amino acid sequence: CASSRGQGASYNEQFF.

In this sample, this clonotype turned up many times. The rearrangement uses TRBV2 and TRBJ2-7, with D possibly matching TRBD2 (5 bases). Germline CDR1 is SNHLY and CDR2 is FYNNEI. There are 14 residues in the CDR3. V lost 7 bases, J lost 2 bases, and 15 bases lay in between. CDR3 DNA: TGTGCCAGCATAGTGGGAGACCGCACCTACGAGCAGTACTTC. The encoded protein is CASIVGDRTYEQYF.

The CDR3 loop is CSVEEAAGYTF. DNA for the CDR3: TGCAGCGTTGAAGAGGCGGCAGGCTACACCTTC. The chain recombines TRBV29-1 with TRBJ1-2; no firm D call. Germline V lookup: CDR1 SQVTM, CDR2 ANQGSEA. This CDR3 is built from 11 residues. Trimming removed 0 bases from V and 8 bases from J, with 7 bases in between.

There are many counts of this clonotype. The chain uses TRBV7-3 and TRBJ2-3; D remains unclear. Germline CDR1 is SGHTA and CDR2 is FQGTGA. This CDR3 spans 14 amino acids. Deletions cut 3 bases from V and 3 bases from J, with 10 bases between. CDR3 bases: TGTGCCAGCAGCTTCTCTCAGAGGACAGATACGCAGTATTTT. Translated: CASSFSQRTDTQYF. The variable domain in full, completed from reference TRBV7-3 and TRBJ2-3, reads GAGVSQTPSNKVTEKGKYVELRCDPISGHTALYWYRQSLGQGPEFLIYFQGTGAADDSGLPNDRFFAVRPEGSVSTLKIQRTERGDSAVYLCASSFSQRTDTQYFGPGTRLTVL.

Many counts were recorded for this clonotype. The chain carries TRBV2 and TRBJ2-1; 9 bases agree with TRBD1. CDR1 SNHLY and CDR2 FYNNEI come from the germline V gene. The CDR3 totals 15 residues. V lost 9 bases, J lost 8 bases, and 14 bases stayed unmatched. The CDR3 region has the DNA TGTGCCAGTACTTACAGGGGGCGCGATTCGGATGAGCAGTTCTTC. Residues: CASTYRGRDSDEQFF.

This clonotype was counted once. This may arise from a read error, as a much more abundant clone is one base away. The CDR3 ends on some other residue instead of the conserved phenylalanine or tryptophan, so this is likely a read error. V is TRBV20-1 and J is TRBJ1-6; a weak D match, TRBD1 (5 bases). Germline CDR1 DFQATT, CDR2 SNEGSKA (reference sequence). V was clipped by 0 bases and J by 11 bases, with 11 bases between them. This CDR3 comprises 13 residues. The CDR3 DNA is TGCAGTGCTAGAGATCGACAGCATCCACCCCTCCACCTT. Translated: CSARDRQHPPLHL.

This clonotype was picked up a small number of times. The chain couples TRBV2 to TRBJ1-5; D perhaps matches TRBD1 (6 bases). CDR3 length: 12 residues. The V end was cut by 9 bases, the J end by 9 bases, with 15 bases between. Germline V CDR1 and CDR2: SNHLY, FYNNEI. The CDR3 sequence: CASTGSRGPQHF. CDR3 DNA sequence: TGTGCCAGTACAGGGTCTCGGGGGCCCCAGCATTTT.

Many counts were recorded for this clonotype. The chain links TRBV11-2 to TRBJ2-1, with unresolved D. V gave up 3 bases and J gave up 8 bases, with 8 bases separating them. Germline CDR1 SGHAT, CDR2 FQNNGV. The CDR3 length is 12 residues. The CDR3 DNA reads TGTGCCAGCAGCTTCCTAGTAGATGAGCAGTTCTTC. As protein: CASSFLVDEQFF.

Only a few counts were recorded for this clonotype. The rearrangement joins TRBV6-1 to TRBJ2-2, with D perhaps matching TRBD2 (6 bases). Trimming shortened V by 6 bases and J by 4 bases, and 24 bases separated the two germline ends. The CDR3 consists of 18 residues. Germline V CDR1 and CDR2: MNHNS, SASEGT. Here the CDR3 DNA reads TGTGCCAGCAGCACGGGACTTATCTTAGGGCACTCCACCGGGGAGCTGTTTTTT. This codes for CASSTGLILGHSTGELFF.

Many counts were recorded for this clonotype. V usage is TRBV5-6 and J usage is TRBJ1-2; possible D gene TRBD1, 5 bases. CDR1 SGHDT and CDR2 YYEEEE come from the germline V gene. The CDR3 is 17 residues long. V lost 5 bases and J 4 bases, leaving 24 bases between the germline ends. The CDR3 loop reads CASRLRPQGPNLYGYTF. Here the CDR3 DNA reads TGTGCCAGCAGGCTCCGACCTCAGGGTCCCAATCTCTATGGCTACACCTTC.

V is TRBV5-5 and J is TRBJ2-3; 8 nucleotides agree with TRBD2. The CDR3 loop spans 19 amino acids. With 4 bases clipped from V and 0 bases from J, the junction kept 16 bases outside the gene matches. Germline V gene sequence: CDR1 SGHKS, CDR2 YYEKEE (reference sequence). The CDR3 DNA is TGTGCCAGCAGCCGAGTTGTAACTAGCGGTTATACTAGCACAGATACGCAGTATTTT. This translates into CASSRVVTSGYTSTDTQYF.